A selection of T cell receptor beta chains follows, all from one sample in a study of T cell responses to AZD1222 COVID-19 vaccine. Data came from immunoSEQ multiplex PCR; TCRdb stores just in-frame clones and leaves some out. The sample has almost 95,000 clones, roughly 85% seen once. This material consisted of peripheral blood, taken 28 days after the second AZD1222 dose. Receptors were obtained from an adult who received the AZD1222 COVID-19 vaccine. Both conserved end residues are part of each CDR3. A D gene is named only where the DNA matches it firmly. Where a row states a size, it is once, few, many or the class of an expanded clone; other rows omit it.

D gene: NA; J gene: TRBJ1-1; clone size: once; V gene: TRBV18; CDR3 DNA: TGTGCCAGCTCACCACAGGGGATCAACACTGAAGCTTTCTTT; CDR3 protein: CASSPQGINTEAFF
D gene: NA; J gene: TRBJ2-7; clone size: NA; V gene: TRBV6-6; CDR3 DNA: TGTGCCAGCAGTTACTCGCCTGACTACGAGCAGTACTTC; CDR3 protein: CASSYSPDYEQYF
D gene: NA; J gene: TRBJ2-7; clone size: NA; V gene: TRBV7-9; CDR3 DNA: TGTGCCAGCAGCTACGCCGGAGGGACAAGGTCCTACGAGCAGTACTTC; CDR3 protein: CASSYAGGTRSYEQYF
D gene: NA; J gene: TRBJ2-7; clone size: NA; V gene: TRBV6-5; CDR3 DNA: TGTGCCAGCAGTTACTCTGGGGGCCCAGTTACCTACGAGCAGTACTTC; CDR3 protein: CASSYSGGPVTYEQYF
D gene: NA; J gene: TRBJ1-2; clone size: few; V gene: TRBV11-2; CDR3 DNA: TGTGCCAGCAGCCCATTACGGGACTATGGCTACACCTTC; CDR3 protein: CASSPLRDYGYTF
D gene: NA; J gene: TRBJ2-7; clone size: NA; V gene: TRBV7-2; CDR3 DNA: TGTGCCAGCAGCTTAGGATCCGTCTACGAGCAGTACTTC; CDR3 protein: CASSLGSVYEQYF
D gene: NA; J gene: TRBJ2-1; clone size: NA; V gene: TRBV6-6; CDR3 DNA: TGTGCCAGCACACCCCAGCTAGCAGGGTGGAATGAGCAGTTCTTC; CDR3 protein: CASTPQLAGWNEQFF
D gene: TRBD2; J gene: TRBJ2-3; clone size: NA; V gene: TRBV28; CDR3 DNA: TGTGCCAGCAGCCTAGATCTAGCGGGAGAGCCCGCAGATACGCAGTATTTT; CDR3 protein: CASSLDLAGEPADTQYF
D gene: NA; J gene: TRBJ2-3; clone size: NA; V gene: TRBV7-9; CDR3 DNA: TGTGCCAGCAGCTTAACTAAGAGCACAGATACGCAGTATTTT; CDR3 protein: CASSLTKSTDTQYF
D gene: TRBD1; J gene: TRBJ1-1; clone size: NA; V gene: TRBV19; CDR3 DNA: TGTGCCAGTAGCCGACAGGGTTGGGAAGCTTTCTTT; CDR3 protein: CASSRQGWEAFF
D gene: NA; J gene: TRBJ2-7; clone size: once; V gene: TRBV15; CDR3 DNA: TGTGCCACCAGCAGAGGCGGGACTTCGGACGAGCAGTACTTC; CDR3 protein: CATSRGGTSDEQYF
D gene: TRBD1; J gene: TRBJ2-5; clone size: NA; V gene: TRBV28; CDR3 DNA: TGTGCCAGCAGATACGACAGGGGGGTGGTGGAGACCCAGTACTTC; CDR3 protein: CASRYDRGVVETQYF
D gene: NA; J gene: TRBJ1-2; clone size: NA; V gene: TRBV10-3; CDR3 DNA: TGTGCCATCGTTGCAGGAGCTAACTATGGCTACACCTTC; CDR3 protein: CAIVAGANYGYTF
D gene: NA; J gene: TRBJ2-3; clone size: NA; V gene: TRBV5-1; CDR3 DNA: TGCGCCAGCAGAACTCAGGGAGCAGATACGCAGTATTTT; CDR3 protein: CASRTQGADTQYF
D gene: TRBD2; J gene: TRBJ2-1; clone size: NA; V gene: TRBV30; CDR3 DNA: TGTGCCTGGAGTGTACCCCCTCCTAGCGGGGTCCACAATGAGCAGTTCTTC; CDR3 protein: CAWSVPPPSGVHNEQFF